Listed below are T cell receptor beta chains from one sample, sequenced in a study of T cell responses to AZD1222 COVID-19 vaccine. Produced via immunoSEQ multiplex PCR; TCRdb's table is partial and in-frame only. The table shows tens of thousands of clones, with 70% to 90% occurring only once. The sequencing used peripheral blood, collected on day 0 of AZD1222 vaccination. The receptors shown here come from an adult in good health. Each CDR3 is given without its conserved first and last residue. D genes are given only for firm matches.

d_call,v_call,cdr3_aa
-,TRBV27,ASSLRRAGETQY
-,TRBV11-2,ASSYEGGGGPLDTQY
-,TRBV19,ASSYDATAKLNQPQH
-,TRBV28,ASSPSAVGGYGYT
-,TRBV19,ASSRRGRDTEAF
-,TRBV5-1,ASSLGGRETQY
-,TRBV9,ASSPPGLPQETQY
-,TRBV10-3,AAAGVQKYYEQY
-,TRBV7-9,ASSSGLPHEKLF
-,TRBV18,AIPTTQEFVRSYEQY
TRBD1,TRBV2,ASSTGGRQPQH
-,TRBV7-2,ASSLDQVANQPQH
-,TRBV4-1,ASSQGVRLNTEAF
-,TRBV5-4,ASGNLIDTRGTYEQY
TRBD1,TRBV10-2,ASSGRGGIDTGELF
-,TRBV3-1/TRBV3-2,ASSQDSDSEQF
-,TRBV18,ASSPREQY
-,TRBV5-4,ASSLRTDPSYEQY
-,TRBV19,ASSMTGGRDGRNIQY
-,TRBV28,ASSSGGAHGGNTEAF
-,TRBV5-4,ASSLGESPLH
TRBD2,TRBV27,ASSLIAGGQVEQF
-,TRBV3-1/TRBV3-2,ASSYRETQY
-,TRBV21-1,ASSSRDRGEGEQF
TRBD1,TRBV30,AWSSLGQGGGELF
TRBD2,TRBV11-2,ASSVTSGGRTDTQY
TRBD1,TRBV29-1,SVQGGFNYGYT
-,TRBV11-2,ASSPRGGAKNTGELF
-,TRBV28,ASSFTETQY
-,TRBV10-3,AISGQANEKLF
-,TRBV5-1,ASSLEWGGGTEAF
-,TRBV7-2,ASSPSGNQPQH
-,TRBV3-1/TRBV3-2,ASRDGRGRELF
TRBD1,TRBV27,ASSSTGTASYGYT
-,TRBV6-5,ASTGQTEAF
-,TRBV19,ASSLAGIETQY
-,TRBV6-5,ATIQVNSGNTIY
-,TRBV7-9,ASSLGRLNTEAF
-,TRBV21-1,ASSGFLWGLGYNSPLH
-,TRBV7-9,ASSFRGGNNSPLH